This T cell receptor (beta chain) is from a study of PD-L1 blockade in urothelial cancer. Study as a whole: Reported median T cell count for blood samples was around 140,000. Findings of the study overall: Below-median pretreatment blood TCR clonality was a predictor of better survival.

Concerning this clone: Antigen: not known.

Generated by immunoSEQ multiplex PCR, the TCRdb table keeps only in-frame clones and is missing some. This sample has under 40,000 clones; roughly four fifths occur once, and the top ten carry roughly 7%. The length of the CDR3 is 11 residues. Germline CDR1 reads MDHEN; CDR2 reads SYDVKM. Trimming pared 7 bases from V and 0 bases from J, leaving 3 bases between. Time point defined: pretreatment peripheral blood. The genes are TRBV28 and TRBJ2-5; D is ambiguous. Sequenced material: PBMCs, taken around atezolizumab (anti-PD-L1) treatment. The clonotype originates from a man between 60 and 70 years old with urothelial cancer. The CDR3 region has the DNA TGTGCCAGCACCAACCAAGAGACCCAGTACTTC. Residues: CASTNQETQYF.